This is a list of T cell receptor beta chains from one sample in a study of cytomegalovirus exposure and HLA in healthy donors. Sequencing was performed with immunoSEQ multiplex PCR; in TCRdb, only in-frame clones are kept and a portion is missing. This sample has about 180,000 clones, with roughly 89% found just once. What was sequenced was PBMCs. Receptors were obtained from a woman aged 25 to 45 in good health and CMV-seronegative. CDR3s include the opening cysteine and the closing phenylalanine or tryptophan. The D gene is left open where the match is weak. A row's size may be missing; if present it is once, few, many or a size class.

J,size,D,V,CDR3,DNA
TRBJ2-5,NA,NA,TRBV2,CARHRGHGGRNQETQYF,TGTGCCAGACACAGGGGACATGGCGGGAGGAACCAAGAGACCCAGTACTTC
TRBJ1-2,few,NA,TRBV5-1,CASSPDSQYGYTF,TGCGCCAGCAGCCCCGACAGCCAGTATGGCTACACCTTC
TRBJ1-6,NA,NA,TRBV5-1,CASSLIGRAESPLHF,TGCGCCAGCAGCTTAATTGGCAGGGCGGAGTCACCCCTCCACTTT
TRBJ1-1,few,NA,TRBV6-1,CASRVEGGAEAFF,TGTGCCAGCAGGGTTGAGGGAGGCGCTGAAGCTTTCTTT
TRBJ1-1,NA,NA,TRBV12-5,CASGLSSGLNTEAFF,TGTGCTAGTGGTTTGAGCTCAGGCCTGAACACTGAAGCTTTCTTT
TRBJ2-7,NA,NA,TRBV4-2,CASSQEGAVAYEQYF,TGTGCCAGCAGCCAGGAGGGCGCCGTAGCCTACGAGCAGTACTTC
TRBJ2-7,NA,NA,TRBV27,CASSSADSYEQYF,TGTGCCAGCAGTTCGGCGGACAGCTACGAGCAGTACTTC
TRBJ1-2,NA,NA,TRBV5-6,CASSTQGFAGYTF,TGTGCCAGCAGTACTCAGGGGTTTGCTGGCTACACCTTC
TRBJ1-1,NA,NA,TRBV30,CAWSLGYLNTEAFF,TGTGCCTGGTCGCTCGGGTATTTGAACACTGAAGCTTTCTTT
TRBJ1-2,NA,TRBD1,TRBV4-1,CASSNPGQGYYGYTF,TGCGCCAGCAGCAACCCTGGACAGGGGTACTATGGCTACACCTTC
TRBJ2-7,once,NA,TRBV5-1,CASSLVEGSSYEQYF,TGCGCCAGCAGCTTGGTTGAGGGCAGCTCCTACGAGCAGTACTTC
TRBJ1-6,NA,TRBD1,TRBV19,CASRQPGQGGSPLHF,TGTGCCAGCCGACAACCGGGACAGGGTGGTTCACCCCTCCACTTT
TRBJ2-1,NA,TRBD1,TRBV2,CASRLGTVDEQFF,TGTGCCAGCAGATTGGGGACAGTGGATGAGCAGTTCTTC
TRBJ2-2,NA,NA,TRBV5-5,CASRPTLNTGELFF,TGTGCCAGCAGGCCGACACTGAACACCGGGGAGCTGTTTTTT
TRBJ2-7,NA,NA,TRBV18,CASSLVIAREQYF,TGTGCCAGCTCACTTGTTATAGCCCGCGAGCAGTACTTC
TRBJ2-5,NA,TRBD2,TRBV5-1,CASSFRLAGVQETQYF,TGCGCCAGCAGCTTCCGGCTAGCGGGGGTTCAAGAGACCCAGTACTTC
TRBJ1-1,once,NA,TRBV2,CASTRGAEYTEAFF,TGTGCCAGCACCAGGGGCGCGGAGTACACTGAAGCTTTCTTT
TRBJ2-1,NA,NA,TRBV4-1,CASSQTLRERGIF,TGCGCCAGCAGCCAAACCCTTCGAGAAAGGGGGATCTTC
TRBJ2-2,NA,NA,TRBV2,CASSSRDNQNTGELFF,TGTGCCAGCAGTAGCCGCGACAACCAGAACACCGGGGAGCTGTTTTTT
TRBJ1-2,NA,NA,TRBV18,CASSPSGANYGYTF,TGTGCCAGCTCACCGTCAGGGGCTAACTATGGCTACACCTTC
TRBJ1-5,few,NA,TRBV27,CASSFTGPRQPQHF,TGTGCCAGCAGTTTTACAGGGCCTCGGCAGCCCCAGCATTTT
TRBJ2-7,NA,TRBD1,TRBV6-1,CASSDDRTGAYEQYF,TGTGCCAGCAGTGATGACCGGACAGGAGCCTACGAGCAGTACTTC
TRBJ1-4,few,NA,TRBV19,CASRRTATNEKLFF,TGTGCCAGTCGAAGGACAGCTACTAATGAAAAACTGTTTTTT
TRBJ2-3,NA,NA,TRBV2,CATRGRQVYTDTQYF,TGTGCCACCAGGGGGAGGCAGGTATACACAGATACGCAGTATTTT
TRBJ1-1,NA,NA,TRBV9,CASSVGGIAEAFF,TGTGCCAGCAGCGTAGGAGGCATAGCAGAAGCTTTCTTT
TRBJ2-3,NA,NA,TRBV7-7,CASSLGQVDTQYF,TGTGCCAGCAGCTTAGGTCAGGTTGATACGCAGTATTTT
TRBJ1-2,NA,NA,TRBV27,CASNTRASGYGYTF,TGTGCCAGCAACACCAGGGCCTCAGGCTATGGCTACACCTTC
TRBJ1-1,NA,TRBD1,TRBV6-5,CASSVRQGELTEAFF,TGTGCCAGCAGTGTTCGACAGGGGGAGTTGACTGAAGCTTTCTTT
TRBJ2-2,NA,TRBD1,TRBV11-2,CASSLAGGLGTGELFF,TGTGCCAGCAGCTTAGCAGGGGGTCTAGGCACCGGGGAGCTGTTTTTT
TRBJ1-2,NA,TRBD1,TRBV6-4,CASSEGTGGTYGYTF,TGTGCCAGCAGTGAAGGGACAGGGGGAACTTATGGCTACACCTTC
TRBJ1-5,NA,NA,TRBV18,CASSPIFSSNQPQHF,TGTGCCAGCTCACCCATTTTTAGTTCCAATCAGCCCCAGCATTTT
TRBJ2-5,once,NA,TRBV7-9,CASSFRGAGETQYF,TGTGCCAGCAGCTTTCGGGGGGCCGGCGAGACCCAGTACTTC
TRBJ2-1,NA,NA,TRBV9,CASSVASVNNEQFF,TGTGCCAGCAGCGTGGCTAGCGTTAACAATGAGCAGTTCTTC
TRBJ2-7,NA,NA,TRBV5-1,CASSFELRAGPYEQYF,TGCGCCAGCAGCTTCGAGCTGCGGGCCGGACCCTACGAGCAGTACTTC
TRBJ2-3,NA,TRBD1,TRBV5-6,CASSLAGQGTDTQYF,TGTGCCAGCAGCTTGGCCGGACAGGGGACAGATACGCAGTATTTT
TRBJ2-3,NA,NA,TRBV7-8,CASSLGGSGGRTDTQYF,TGTGCCAGCAGCTTAGGGGGATCCGGGGGGCGCACAGATACGCAGTATTTT
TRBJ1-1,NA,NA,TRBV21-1,CASSNKQTGVGEAFF,TGTGCCAGCAGCAACAAACAAACAGGGGTCGGTGAAGCTTTCTTT
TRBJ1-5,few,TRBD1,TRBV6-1,CASSDRGLSNQPQHF,TGTGCCAGCAGTGACAGGGGGCTAAGCAATCAGCCCCAGCATTTT
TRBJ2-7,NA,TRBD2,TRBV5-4,CASSRPGLAVSYEQYF,TGTGCCAGCAGCAGACCGGGACTAGCGGTTTCCTACGAGCAGTACTTC
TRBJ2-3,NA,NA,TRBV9,CASSVGNRGTTDTQYF,TGTGCCAGCAGCGTAGGGAATCGCGGGACCACAGATACGCAGTATTTT
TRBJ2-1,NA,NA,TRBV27,CASSSRGDSYNEQFF,TGTGCCAGCAGTTCTCGCGGGGACTCCTACAATGAGCAGTTCTTC
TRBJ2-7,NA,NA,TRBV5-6,CASIPSGASPYEQYF,TGTGCCAGCATCCCTTCAGGGGCTAGCCCCTACGAGCAGTACTTC
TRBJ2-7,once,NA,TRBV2,CASARGMYEQYF,TGTGCCAGCGCTCGGGGTATGTACGAGCAGTACTTC
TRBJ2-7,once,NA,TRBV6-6,CASSYEPRGSEQYF,TGTGCCAGCAGTTACGAGCCTCGGGGTTCCGAGCAGTACTTC
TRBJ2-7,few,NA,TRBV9,CASSVGAGGQRYEQYF,TGTGCCAGCAGCGTGGGGGCGGGTGGACAGCGATACGAGCAGTACTTC
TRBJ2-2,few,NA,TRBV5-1,CASRGENTGELFF,TGCGCCAGCAGGGGCGAGAACACCGGGGAGCTGTTTTTT